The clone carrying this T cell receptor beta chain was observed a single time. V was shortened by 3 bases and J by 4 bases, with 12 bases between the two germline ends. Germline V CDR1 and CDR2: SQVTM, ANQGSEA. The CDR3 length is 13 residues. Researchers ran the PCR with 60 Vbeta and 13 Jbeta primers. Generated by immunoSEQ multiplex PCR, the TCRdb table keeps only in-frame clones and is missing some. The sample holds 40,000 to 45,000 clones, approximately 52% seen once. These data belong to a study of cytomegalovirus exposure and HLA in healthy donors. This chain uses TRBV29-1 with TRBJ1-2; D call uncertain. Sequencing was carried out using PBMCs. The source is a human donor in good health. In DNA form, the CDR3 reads TGCAGCGTTGACCCTCGTCCCCCCTATGGCTACACCTTC. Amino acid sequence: CSVDPRPPYGYTF.